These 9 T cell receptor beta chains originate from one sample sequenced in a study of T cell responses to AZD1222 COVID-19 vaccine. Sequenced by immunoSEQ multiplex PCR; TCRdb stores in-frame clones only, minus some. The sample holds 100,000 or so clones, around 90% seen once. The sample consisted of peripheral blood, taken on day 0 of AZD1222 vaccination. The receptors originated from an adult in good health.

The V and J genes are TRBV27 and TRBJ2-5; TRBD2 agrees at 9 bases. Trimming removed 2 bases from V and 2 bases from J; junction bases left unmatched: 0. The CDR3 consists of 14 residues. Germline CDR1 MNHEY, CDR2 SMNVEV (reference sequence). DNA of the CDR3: TGTGCCAGCAGTTTAGCGGGAGGGCAAGAGACCCAGTACTTC. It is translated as CASSLAGGQETQYF.

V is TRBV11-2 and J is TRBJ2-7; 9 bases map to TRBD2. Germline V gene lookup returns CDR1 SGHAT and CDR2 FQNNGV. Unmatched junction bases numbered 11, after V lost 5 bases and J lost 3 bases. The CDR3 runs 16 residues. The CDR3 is CASSPAGLARDYEQYF. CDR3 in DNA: TGTGCCAGCAGCCCCGCAGGACTAGCGAGAGACTACGAGCAGTACTTC.

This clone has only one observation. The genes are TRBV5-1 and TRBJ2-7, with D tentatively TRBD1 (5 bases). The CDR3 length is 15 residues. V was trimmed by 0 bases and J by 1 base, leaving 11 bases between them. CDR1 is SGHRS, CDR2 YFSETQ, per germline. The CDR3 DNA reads TGCGCCAGCAGCTTGGCCCGGACAAGTTCCTACGAGCAGTACTTC. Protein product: CASSLARTSSYEQYF. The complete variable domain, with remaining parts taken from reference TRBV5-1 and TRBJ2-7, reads KAGVTQTPRYLIKTRGQQVTLSCSPISGHRSVSWYQQTPGQGLQFLFEYFSETQRNKGNFPGRFSGRQFSNSRSEMNVSTLELGDSALYLCASSLARTSSYEQYFGPGTRLTVT.

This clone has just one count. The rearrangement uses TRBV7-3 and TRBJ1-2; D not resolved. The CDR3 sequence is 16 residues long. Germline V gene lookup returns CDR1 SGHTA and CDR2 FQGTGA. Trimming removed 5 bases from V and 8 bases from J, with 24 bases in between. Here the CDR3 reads CASSARGGRAPKGYTF. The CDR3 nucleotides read TGTGCCAGCAGCGCAAGAGGAGGACGGGCGCCCAAGGGCTACACCTTC. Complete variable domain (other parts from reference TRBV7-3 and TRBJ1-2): GAGVSQTPSNKVTEKGKYVELRCDPISGHTALYWYRQSLGQGPEFLIYFQGTGAADDSGLPNDRFFAVRPEGSVSTLKIQRTERGDSAVYLCASSARGGRAPKGYTFGSGTRLTVV.

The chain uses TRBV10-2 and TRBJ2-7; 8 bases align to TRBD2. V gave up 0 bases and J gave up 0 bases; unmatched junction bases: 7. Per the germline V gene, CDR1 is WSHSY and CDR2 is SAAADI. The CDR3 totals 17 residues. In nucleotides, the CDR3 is TGCGCCAGCAGTGAGTCGACGTCTAGCGGGCTCTCCTACGAGCAGTACTTC. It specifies CASSESTSSGLSYEQYF.

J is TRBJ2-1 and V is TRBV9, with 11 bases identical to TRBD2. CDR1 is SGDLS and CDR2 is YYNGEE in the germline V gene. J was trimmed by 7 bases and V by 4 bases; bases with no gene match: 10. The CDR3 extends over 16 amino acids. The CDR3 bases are TGTGCCAGCAGCCCATCCGGGACTAGCGGTCGGAATGAGCAGTTCTTC. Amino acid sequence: CASSPSGTSGRNEQFF.

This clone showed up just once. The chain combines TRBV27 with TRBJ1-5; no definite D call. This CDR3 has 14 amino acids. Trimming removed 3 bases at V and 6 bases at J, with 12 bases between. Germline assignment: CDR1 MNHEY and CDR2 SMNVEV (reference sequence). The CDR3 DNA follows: TGTGCCAGCAGTTTGCTACCGGGCGGTCAGCCCCAGCATTTT. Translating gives CASSLLPGGQPQHF.

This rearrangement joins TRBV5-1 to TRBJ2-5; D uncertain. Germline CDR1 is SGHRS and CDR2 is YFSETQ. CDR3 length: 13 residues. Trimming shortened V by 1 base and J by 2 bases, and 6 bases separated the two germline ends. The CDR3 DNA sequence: TGCGCCAGCAGCTTGACAGTTCAAGAGACCCAGTACTTC. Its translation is CASSLTVQETQYF.

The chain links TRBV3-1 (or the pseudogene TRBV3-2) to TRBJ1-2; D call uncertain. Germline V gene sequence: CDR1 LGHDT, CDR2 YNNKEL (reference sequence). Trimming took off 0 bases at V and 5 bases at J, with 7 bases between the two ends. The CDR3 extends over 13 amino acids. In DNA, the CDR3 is TGTGCCAGCAGCCAAGATGGGAGATATGGCTACACCTTC. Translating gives CASSQDGRYGYTF.